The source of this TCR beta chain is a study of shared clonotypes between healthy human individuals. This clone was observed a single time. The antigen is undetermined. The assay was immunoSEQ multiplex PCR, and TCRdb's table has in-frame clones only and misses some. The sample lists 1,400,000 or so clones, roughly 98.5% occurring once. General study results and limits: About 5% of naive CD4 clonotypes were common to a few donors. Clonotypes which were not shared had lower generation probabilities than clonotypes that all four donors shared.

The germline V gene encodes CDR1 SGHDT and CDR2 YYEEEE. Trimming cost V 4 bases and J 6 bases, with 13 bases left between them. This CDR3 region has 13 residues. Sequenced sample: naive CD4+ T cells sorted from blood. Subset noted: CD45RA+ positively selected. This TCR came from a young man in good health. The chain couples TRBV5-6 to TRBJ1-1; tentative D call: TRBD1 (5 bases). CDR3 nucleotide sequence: TGTGCCAGCAGCCACTGGGGCATCCCTGAAGCTTTCTTT. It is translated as CASSHWGIPEAFF.